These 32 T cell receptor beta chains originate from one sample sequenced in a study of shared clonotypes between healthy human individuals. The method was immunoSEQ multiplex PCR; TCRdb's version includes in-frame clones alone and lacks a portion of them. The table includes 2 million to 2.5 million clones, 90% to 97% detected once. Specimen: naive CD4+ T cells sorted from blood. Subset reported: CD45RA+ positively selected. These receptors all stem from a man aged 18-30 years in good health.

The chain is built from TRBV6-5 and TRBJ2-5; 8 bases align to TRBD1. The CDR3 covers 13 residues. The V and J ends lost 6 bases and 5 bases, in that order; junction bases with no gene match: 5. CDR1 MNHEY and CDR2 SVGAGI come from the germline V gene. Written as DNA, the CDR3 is TGTGCCAGCAGCCGGACAGGGATCGAGACCCAGTACTTC. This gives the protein CASSRTGIETQYF.

CDR3 region: CASSMPGQGYNEQFF. For the CDR3, the DNA is TGTGCCAGTAGTATGCCGGGACAGGGGTACAATGAGCAGTTCTTC. The V and J genes are TRBV19 and TRBJ2-1; TRBD1 matches 10 bases. Germline V gene data show CDR1 as LNHDA and CDR2 as SQIVND (reference sequence). V shed 3 bases, J shed 4 bases, and the junction held 3 bases outside the gene matches. The CDR3 has 15 amino acids.

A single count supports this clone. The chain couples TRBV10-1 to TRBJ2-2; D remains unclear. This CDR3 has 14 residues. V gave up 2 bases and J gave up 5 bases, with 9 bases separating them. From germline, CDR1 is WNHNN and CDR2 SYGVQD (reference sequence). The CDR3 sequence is CASSEHQTTGELFF. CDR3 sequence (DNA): TGCGCCAGCAGTGAGCACCAGACGACCGGGGAGCTGTTTTTT.

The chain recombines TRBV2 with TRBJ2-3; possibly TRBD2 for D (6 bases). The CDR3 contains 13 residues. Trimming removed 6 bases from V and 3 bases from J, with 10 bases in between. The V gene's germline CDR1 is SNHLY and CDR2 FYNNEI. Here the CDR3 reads CASRWGVTDTQYF. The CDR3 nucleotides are TGTGCCAGCAGATGGGGGGTAACAGATACGCAGTATTTT. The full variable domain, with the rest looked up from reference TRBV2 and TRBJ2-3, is EPEVTQTPSHQVTQMGQEVILRCVPISNHLYFYWYRQILGQKVEFLVSFYNNEISEKSEIFDDQFSVERPDGSNFTLKIRSTKLEDSAMYFCASRWGVTDTQYFGPGTRLTVL.

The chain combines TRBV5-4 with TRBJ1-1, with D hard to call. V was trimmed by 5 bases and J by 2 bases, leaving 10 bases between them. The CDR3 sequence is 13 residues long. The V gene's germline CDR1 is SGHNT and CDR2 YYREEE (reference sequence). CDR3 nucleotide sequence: TGTGCCAGCAGATCTCAAGATAACACTGAAGCTTTCTTT. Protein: CASRSQDNTEAFF.

The CDR3 loop is CASSPSALNQPQHF. In DNA form, the CDR3 reads TGTGCCAGCTCACCGTCGGCTCTAAATCAGCCCCAGCATTTT. V usage is TRBV18 and J usage is TRBJ1-5; D ambiguous. V lost 3 bases to trimming and J lost 4 bases, with 10 bases between them. The CDR3 contains 14 residues. CDR1 KGHSH and CDR2 LQKENI come from the germline V gene. Full variable domain (remainder filled in from reference TRBV18 and TRBJ1-5): NAGVMQNPRHLVRRRGQEARLRCSPMKGHSHVYWYRQLPEEGLKFMVYLQKENIIDESGMPKERFSAEFPKEGPSILRIQQVVRGDSAAYFCASSPSALNQPQHFGDGTRLSIL.

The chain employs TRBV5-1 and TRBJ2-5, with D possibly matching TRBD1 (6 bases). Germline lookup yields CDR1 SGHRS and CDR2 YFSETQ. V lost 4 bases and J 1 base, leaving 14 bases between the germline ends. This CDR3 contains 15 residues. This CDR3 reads CASSEQTGSQETQYF. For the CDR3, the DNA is TGCGCCAGCAGCGAGCAAACAGGGAGCCAAGAGACCCAGTACTTC.

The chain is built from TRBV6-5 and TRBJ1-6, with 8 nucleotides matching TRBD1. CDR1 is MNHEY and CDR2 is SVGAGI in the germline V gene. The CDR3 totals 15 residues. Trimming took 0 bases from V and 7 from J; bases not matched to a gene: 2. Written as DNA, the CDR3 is TGTGCCAGCAGTTACTCGAGACAGGGGAATTCACCCCTCCACTTT. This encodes CASSYSRQGNSPLHF.

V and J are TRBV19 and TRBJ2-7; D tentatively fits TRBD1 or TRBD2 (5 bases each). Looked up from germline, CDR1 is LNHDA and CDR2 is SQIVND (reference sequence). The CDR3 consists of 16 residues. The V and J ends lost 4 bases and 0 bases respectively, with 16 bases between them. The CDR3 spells CASSTLPGRSSYEQYF. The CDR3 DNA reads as TGTGCCAGTAGTACCCTACCGGGGCGTAGCTCCTACGAGCAGTACTTC.

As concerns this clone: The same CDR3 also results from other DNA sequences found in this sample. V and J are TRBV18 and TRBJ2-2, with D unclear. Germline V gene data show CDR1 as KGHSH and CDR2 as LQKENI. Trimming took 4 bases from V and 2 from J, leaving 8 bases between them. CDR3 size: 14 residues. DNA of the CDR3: TGTGCCAGCTCACTTTCAGTTAACACCGGGGAGCTGTTTTTT. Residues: CASSLSVNTGELFF.

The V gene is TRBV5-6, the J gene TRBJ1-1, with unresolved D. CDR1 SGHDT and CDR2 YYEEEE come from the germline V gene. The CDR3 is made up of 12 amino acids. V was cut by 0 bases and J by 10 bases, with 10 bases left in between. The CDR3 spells CASSLVGGSAFF. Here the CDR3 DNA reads TGTGCCAGCAGCTTGGTGGGAGGGTCAGCTTTCTTT.

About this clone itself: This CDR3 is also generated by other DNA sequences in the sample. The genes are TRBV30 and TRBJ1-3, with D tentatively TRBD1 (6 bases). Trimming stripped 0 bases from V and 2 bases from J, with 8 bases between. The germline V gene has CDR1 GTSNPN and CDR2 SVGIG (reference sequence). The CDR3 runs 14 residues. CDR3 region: CAWSVGGAGNTIYF. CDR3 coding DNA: TGTGCCTGGAGTGTAGGGGGAGCTGGAAACACCATATATTTT.

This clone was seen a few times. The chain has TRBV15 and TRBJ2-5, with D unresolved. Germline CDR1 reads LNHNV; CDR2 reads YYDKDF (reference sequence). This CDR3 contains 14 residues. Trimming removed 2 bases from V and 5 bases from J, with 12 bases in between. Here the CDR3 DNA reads TGTGCCACCAGCAGATCAAATGGTTGGGAGACCCAGTACTTC. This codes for CATSRSNGWETQYF.

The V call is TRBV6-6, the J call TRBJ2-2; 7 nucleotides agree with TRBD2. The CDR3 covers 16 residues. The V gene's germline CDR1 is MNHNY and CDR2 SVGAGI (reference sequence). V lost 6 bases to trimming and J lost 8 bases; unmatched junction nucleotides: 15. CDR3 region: CASSQQGGRHGGELFF. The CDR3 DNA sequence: TGTGCCAGCAGCCAGCAGGGAGGGCGCCATGGGGGGGAGCTGTTTTTT.

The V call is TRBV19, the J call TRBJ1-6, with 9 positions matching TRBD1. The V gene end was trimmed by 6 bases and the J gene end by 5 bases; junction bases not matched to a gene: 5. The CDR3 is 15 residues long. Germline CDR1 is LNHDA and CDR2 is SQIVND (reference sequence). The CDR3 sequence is CASRTTGGNNSPLHF. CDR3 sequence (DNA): TGTGCCAGTAGAACGACAGGGGGAAATAATTCACCCCTCCACTTT.

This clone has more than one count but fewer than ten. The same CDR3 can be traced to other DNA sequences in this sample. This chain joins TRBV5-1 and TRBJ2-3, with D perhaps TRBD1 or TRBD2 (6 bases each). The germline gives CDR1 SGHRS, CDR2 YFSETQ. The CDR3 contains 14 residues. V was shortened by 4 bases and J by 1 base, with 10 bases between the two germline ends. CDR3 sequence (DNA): TGCGCCAGCAGCGGGGGGCAGGGCACAGATACGCAGTATTTT. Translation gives CASSGGQGTDTQYF.

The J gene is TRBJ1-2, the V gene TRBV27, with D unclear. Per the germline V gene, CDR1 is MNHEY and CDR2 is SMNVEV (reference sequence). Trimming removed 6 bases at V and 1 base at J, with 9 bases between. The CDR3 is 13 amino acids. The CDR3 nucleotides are TGTGCCAGCAGCTCCCGGGGTAACTATGGCTACACCTTC. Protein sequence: CASSSRGNYGYTF.

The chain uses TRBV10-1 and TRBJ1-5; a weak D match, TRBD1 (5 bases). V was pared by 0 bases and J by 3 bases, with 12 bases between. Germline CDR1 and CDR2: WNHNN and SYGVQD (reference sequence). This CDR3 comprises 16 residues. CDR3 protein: CASSESEGNTNQPQHF. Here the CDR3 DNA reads TGCGCCAGCAGTGAGTCCGAGGGGAATACCAATCAGCCCCAGCATTTT.

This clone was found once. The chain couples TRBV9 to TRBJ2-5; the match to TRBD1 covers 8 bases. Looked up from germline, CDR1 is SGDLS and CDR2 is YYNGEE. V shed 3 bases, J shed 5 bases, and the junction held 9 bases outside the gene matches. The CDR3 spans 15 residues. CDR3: CASSADRGSGETQYF. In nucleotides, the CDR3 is TGTGCCAGCAGCGCCGACAGGGGTTCGGGGGAGACCCAGTACTTC.

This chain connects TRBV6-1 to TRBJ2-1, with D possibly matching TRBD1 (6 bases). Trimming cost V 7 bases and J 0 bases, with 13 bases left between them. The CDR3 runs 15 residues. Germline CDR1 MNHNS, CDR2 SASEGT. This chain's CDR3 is CASIALGGSYNEQFF. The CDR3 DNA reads TGTGCCAGCATTGCCCTAGGGGGCTCCTACAATGAGCAGTTCTTC.

The CDR3 loop is CASSEGNWQPQHF. The CDR3 DNA reads TGTGCCAGTAGTGAGGGGAATTGGCAGCCCCAGCATTTT. The genes are TRBV19 and TRBJ1-5; maybe TRBD1 (5 bases). The V gene's germline CDR1 is LNHDA and CDR2 SQIVND (reference sequence). The V gene lost 5 bases and the J gene lost 7 bases, with 12 bases spanning the gap. This CDR3 region has 13 residues.

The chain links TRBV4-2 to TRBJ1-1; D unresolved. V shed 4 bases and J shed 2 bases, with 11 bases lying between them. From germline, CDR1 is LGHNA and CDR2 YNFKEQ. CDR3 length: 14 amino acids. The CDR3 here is CASSPRGGNTEAFF. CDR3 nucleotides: TGTGCCAGCAGCCCCCGGGGAGGAAACACTGAAGCTTTCTTT.

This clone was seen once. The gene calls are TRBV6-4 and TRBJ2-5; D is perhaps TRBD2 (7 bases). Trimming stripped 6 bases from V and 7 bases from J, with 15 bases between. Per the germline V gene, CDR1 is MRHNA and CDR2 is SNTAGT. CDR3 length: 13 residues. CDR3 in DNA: TGTGCCAGCAGCCAACAGGGAGGGGGGACCCAGTACTTC. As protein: CASSQQGGGTQYF.

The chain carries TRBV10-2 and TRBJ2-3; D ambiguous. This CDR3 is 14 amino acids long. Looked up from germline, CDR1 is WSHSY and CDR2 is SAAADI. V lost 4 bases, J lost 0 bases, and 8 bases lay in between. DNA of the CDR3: TGCGCCAGCAGTGCGTGGGCTAGCACAGATACGCAGTATTTT. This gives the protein CASSAWASTDTQYF.

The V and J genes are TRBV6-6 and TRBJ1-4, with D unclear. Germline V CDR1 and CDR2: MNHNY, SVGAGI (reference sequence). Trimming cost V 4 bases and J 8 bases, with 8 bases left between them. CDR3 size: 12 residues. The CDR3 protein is CASSSAEEKLFF. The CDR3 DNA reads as TGTGCCAGCAGTTCTGCCGAGGAAAAACTGTTTTTT.

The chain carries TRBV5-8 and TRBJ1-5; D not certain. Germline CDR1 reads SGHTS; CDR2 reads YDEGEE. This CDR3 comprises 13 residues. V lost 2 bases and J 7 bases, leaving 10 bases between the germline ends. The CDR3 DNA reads TGTGCCAGCAGCTTAGACCCGGGGCAGCCCCAGCATTTT. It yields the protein CASSLDPGQPQHF.

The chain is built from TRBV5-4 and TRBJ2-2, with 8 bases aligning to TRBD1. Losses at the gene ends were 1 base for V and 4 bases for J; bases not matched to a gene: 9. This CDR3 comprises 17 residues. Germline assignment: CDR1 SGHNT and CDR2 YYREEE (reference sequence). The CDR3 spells CASSLRSGGAFTGELFF. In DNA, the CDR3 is TGTGCCAGCAGCTTGCGGTCAGGGGGCGCTTTCACCGGGGAGCTGTTTTTT. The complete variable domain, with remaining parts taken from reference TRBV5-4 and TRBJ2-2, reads ETGVTQSPTHLIKTRGQQVTLRCSSQSGHNTVSWYQQALGQGPQFIFQYYREEENGRGNFPPRFSGLQFPNYSSELNVNALELDDSALYLCASSLRSGGAFTGELFFGEGSRLTVL.

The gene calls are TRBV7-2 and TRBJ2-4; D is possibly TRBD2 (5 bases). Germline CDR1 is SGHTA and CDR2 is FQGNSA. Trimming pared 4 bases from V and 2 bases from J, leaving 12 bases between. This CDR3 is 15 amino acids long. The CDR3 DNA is TGTGCCAGCAGCTCCGGGATACGCTCCAAAAACATTCAGTACTTC. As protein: CASSSGIRSKNIQYF. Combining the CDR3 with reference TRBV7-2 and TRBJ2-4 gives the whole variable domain GAGVSQSPSNKVTEKGKDVELRCDPISGHTALYWYRQSLGQGLEFLIYFQGNSAPDKSGLPSDRFSAERTGGSVSTLTIQRTQQEDSAVYLCASSSGIRSKNIQYFGAGTRLSVL.

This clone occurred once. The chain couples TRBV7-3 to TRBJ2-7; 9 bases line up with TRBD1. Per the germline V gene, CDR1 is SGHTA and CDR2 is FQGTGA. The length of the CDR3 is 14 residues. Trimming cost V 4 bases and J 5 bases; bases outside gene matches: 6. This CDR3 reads CASSSTGGWDEQYF. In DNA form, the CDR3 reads TGTGCCAGCAGCTCCACAGGGGGCTGGGACGAGCAGTACTTC.

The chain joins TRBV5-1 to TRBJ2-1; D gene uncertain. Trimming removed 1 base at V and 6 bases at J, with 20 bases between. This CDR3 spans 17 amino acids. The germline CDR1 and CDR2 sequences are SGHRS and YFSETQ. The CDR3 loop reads CASSLSLYALNRNEQFF. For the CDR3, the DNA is TGCGCCAGCAGCTTGTCTCTCTACGCCCTAAATCGCAATGAGCAGTTCTTC.

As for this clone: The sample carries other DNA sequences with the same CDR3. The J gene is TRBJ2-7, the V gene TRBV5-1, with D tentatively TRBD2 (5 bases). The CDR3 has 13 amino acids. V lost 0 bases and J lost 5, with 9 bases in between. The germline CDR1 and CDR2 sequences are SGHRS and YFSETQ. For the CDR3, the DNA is TGCGCCAGCAGCTTGGTCGGGGTCCACGAGCAGTACTTC. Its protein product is CASSLVGVHEQYF.

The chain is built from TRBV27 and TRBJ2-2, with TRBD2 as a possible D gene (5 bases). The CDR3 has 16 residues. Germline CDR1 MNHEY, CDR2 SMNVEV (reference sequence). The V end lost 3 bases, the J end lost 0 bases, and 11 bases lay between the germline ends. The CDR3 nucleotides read TGTGCCAGCAGTTTGGCGCTAGCCACGAACACCGGGGAGCTGTTTTTT. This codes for CASSLALATNTGELFF.